What follows is one TCR beta chain and its context. The V and J ends lost 5 bases and 4 bases, in that order; junction bases with no gene match: 4. The germline gives CDR1 MNHEY, CDR2 SMNVEV (reference sequence). This CDR3 spans 14 amino acids. The data stem from a study of blood T cell repertoires in COVID-19. Background on the study: Acute and convalescent COVID-19 specimens originated in the United States, Italy and Spain. PBMCs, B-cell-depleted T cells, or T cells provided the cDNA or gDNA that made up the material.

Authors' data handling: Using reference gene primer amplification, nucleated cell counts were estimated. The repertoire was sequenced with immunoSEQ multiplex PCR; TCRdb's copy has only in-frame clones and lacks some. The V and J calls and clone size were taken over from that table, and D and trimming were inferred from the DNA. The data hold over 45,000 clones, with approximately 84% observed a single time. The chain is built from TRBV27 and TRBJ2-7; 11 bases match TRBD1. The TCR sequence derives from a man in his fifties with active COVID-19. Sequenced material: peripheral blood. This chain's CDR3 is CASSIRDRGYEQYF. The CDR3 DNA is TGTGCCAGCAGTATCCGGGACAGGGGGTACGAGCAGTACTTC.